The present entry profiles one T cell receptor (beta chain) with its context. Its antigen is not identified. Template switching added UMIs carrying a 6-nucleotide sample barcode. TCRdb reprocessed the 5' RACE reads, with one entry per CDR3 protein and no DNA. Its table lists over 150,000 distinct CDR3 sequences. These data belong to a study of monozygotic twins with inflammatory bowel disease. General study results and limits: Possibly because of limited power, concordant and discordant twins showed no difference in repertoire similarity. Against healthy co-twins, IBD patients had lower TCRbeta diversity (measured by inverse Simpson).

The sequence was collected from a human donor with ulcerative colitis or Crohn's disease, or a healthy co-twin of an affected twin (not recorded which). The material sequenced was blood.

The CDR3 spells CSARFKGRGGSGNTIYF. The rearrangement links TRBV20-1 to TRBJ1-3; TCRdb's assignment of TRBD1 cannot be checked, as there is no DNA. The CDR3 consists of 17 residues. Germline assignment: CDR1 DFQATT and CDR2 SNEGSKA (reference sequence).